This T cell receptor beta chain was documented in a study of OX40 agonist ivuxolimab in advanced cancers. Overall study findings and caveats: Normalized expansion of T-cell clones was also low for some nonresponders.

As regards this clone: Its target is not known.

CDR3 length: 13 amino acids. Germline values: CDR1 SGHDN, CDR2 FVKESK. Trimming took off 3 bases at V and 5 bases at J, with 9 bases between the two ends. Generated by immunoSEQ multiplex PCR, the TCRdb table keeps only in-frame clones and is missing some. The table includes about 42,000 clones, around nine tenths detected once. Sequenced here: CD4+ or CD8+ T cells sorted from blood, sampled in a trial of the OX40 agonist ivuxolimab. V usage is TRBV14 and J usage is TRBJ2-3; D is unresolved. The TCR comes from an adult with an advanced solid tumor such as melanoma, head and neck, liver or kidney cancer. CDR3 nucleotide sequence: TGTGCCAGCAGCCAGAATTCGGGAGATACGCAGTATTTT. Its translation is CASSQNSGDTQYF.